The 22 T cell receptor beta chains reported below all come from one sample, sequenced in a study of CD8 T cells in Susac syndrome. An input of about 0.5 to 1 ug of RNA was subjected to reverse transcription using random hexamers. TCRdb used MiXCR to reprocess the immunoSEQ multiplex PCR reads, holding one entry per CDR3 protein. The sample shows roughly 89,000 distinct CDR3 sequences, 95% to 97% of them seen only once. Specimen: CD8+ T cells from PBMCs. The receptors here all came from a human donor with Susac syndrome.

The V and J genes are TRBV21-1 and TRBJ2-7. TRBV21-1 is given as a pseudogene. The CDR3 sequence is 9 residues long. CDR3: CASSRATDF. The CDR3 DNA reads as TGTGCCAGCAGCAGGGCAACTGACTTC.

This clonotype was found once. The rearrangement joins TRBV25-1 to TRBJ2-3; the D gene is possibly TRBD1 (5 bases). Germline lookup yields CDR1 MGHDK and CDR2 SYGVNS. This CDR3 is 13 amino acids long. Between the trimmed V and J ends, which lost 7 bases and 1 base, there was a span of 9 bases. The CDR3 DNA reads TGTGCCAGCACAGGGTTCGGCACAGATACGCAGTATTTT. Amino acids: CASTGFGTDTQYF. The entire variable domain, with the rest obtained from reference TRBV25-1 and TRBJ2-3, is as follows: EADIYQTPRYLVIGTGKKITLECSQTMGHDKMYWYQQDPGMELHLIHYSYGVNSTEKGDLSSESTVSRIRTEHFPLTLESARPSHTSQYLCASTGFGTDTQYFGPGTRLTVL.

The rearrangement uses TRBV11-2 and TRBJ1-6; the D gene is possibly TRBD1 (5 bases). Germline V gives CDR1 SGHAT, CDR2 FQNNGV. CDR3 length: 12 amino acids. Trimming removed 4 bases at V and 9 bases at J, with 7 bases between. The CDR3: CASSSRGSPLHF. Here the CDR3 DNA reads TGTGCCAGCAGCTCGAGGGGTTCACCCCTCCACTTT.

This CDR3 reads CASSTRRDEKLFF. CDR3 nucleotide sequence: TGTGCCAGCAGCACACGAAGGGATGAAAAACTGTTTTTT. The rearrangement joins TRBV7-2 to TRBJ1-4; D remains unclear. Trimming removed 5 bases from V and 6 bases from J, with 10 bases in between. CDR3 length equals 13 residues. The germline V gene encodes CDR1 SGHTA and CDR2 FQGNSA.

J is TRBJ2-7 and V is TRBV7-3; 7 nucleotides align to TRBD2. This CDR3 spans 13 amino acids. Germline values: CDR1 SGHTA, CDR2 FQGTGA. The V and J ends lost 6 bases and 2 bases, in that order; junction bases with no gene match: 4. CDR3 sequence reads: CASSGRGAYEQYF. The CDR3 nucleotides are TGTGCCAGCAGTGGACGGGGGGCCTACGAGCAGTACTTC.

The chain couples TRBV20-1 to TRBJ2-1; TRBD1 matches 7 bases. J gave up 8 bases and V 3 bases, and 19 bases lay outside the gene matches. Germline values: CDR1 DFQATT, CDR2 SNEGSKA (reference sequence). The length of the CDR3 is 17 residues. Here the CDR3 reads CSARGPLEDRRSDEQFF. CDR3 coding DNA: TGCAGTGCTAGGGGGCCCCTTGAGGACAGGAGGAGCGATGAGCAGTTCTTC.

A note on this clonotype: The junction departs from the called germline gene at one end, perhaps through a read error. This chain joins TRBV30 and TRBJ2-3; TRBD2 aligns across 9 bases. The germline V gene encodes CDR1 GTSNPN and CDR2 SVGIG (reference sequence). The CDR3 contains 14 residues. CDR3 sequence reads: CTWSLAGGPDTQYF. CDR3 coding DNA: TGTACCTGGAGCCTTGCGGGGGGGCCAGATACGCAGTATTTT.

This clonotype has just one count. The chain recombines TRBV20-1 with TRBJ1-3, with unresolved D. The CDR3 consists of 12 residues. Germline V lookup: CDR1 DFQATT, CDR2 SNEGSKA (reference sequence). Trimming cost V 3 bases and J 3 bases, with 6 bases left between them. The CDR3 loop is CSASLLGNTIYF. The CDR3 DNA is TGCAGTGCTAGCCTACTTGGAAACACCATATATTTT.

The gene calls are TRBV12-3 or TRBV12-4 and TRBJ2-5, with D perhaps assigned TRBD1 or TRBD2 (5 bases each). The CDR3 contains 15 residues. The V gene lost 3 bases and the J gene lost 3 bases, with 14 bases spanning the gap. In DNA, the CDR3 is TGTGCCAGCAGTTTTTCCCAGGGAGTCGAAGAGACCCAGTACTTC. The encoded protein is CASSFSQGVEETQYF.

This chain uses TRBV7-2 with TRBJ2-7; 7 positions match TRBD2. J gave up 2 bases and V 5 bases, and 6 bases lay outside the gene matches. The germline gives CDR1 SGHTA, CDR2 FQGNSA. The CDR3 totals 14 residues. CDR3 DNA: TGTGCCAGCAGCGGCGGGGGACCTACCTACGAGCAGTACTTC. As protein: CASSGGGPTYEQYF.

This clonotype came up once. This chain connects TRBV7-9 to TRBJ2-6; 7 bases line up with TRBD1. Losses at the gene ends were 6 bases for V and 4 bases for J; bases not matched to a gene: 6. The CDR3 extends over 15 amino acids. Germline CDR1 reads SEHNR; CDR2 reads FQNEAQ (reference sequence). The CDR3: CASSHTGAGANVLTF. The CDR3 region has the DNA TGTGCCAGCAGTCACACAGGGGCAGGGGCCAACGTCCTGACTTTC.

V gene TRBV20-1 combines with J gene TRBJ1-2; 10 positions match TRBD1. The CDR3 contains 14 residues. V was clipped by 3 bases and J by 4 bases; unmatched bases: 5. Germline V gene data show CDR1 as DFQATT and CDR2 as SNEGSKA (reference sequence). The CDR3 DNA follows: TGCAGTGCTAGCCTGGGACAGGGGTTCTATGGCTACACCTTC. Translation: CSASLGQGFYGYTF.

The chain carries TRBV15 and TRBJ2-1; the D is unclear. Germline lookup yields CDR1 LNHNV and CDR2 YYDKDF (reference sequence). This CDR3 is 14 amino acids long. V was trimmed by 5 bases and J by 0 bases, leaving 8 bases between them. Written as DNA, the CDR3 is TGTGCCACCAGCGGCCCTGCCTCCTACAATGAGCAGTTCTTC. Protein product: CATSGPASYNEQFF.

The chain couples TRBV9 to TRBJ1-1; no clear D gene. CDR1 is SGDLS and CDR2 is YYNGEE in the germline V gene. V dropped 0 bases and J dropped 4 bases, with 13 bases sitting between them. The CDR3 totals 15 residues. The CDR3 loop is CASSVVPGIGTEAFF. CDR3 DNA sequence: TGTGCCAGCAGCGTAGTCCCGGGGATAGGCACTGAAGCTTTCTTT.

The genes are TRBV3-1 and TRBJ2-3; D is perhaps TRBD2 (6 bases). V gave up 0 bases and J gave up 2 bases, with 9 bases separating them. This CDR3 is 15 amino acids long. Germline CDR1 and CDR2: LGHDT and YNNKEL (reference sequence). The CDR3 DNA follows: TGTGCCAGCAGCCAAGACCGGGAGAACACAGATACGCAGTATTTT. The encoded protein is CASSQDRENTDTQYF.

CDR3 sequence: CASRSGDVDTGELFF. The CDR3 DNA follows: TGTGCCAGCAGATCAGGGGACGTGGACACCGGGGAGCTGTTTTTT. The rearrangement links TRBV5-4 to TRBJ2-2; D possibly corresponds to TRBD1 (6 bases). Germline V CDR1 and CDR2: SGHNT, YYREEE (reference sequence). The CDR3 consists of 15 residues. The germline V and J ends were trimmed by 5 bases and 3 bases, with 14 bases remaining between them.

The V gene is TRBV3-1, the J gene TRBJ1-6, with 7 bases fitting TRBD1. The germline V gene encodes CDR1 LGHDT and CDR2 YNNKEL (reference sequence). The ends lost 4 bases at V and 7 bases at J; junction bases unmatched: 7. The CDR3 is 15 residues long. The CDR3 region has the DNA TGTGCCAGCAGCCTAGGGAGGGGGCGGAATTCACCCCTCCACTTT. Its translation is CASSLGRGRNSPLHF. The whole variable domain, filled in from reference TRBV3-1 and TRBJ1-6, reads DTAVSQTPKYLVTQMGNDKSIKCEQNLGHDTMYWYKQDSKKFLKIMFSYNNKELIINETVPNRFSPKSPDKAHLNLHINSLELGDSAVYFCASSLGRGRNSPLHFGNGTRLTVT.

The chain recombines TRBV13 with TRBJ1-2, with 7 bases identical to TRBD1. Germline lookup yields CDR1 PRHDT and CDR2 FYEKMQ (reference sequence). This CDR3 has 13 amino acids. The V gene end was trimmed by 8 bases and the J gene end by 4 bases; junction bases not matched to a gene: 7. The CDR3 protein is CASFLQGSYGYTF. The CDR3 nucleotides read TGTGCCAGCTTTCTACAGGGGTCCTATGGCTACACCTTC.

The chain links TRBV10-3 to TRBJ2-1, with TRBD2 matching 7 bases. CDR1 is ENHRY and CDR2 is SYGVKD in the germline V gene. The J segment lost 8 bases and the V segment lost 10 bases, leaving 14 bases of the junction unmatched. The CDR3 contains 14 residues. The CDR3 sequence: CATKAGPALDEQFF. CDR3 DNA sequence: TGTGCCACCAAAGCGGGGCCCGCTTTAGATGAGCAGTTCTTC.

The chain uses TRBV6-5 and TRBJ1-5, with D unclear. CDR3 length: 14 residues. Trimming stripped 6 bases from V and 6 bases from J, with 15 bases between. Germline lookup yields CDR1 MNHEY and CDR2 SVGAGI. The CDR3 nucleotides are TGTGCCAGCAGCCATCCGGGCTCGAGTCAGCCCCAGCATTTT. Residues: CASSHPGSSQPQHF.

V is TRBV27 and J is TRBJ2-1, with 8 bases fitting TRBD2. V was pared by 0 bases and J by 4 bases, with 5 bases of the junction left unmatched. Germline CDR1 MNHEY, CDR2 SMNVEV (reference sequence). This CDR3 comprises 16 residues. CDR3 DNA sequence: TGTGCCAGCAGTTTATCGTCGGGACTAGAGTACAATGAGCAGTTCTTC. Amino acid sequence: CASSLSSGLEYNEQFF.

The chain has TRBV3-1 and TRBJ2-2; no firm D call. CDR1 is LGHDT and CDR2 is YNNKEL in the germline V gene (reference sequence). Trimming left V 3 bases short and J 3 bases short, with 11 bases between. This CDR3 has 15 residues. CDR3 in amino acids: CASSQDVQYTGELFF. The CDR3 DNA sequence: TGTGCCAGCAGCCAGGATGTTCAGTACACCGGGGAGCTGTTTTTT.